Listed below are T cell receptor beta chains from one sample, sequenced in a study of T cell responses to AZD1222 COVID-19 vaccine. TCRdb keeps only in-frame clones here, not all; method: immunoSEQ multiplex PCR. The data contain fewer than 130,000 clones, 65% to 85% of them singletons. The specimen was peripheral blood, collected on day 0 of AZD1222 vaccination. Source of these receptors: an adult in good health. CDR3s include the opening cysteine and the closing phenylalanine or tryptophan. The D gene is left open where the match is weak. Some rows have no size entry. The others give once, few or many, or a class for an expanded clone.

clone_size | j_call | v_call | d_call | cdr3_nt | cdr3_aa
- | TRBJ1-4 | TRBV5-8 | - | TGTGCCAACGGGGTGAGATCAACTAATGAAAAACTGTTTTTT | CANGVRSTNEKLFF
- | TRBJ2-7 | TRBV5-1 | - | TGCGCCAGCGCGTGGGGGACAAACATCTTCAGCTCCTACGAGCAGTACTTC | CASAWGTNIFSSYEQYF
- | TRBJ2-1 | TRBV9 | TRBD2 | TGTGCCAGCAGCCCGTTAGCGGGACCCTCGAATGAGCAGTTCTTC | CASSPLAGPSNEQFF
once | TRBJ2-5 | TRBV24-1 | TRBD2 | TGTGCCACCAGTGGGGAGGGAAGTGAGACCCAGTACTTC | CATSGEGSETQYF
- | TRBJ1-1 | TRBV28 | TRBD1 | TGTGCCAGCAGCTTTAACAGGGGAAAAGGGGCTGAAGCTTTCTTT | CASSFNRGKGAEAFF
- | TRBJ1-1 | TRBV6-6 | - | TGTGCCAGCAGTTACCCCACGGGCGGAGACACTGAAGCTTTCTTT | CASSYPTGGDTEAFF
- | TRBJ2-6 | TRBV28 | - | TGTGCCAGCAGTTTAATTAGTTCTGGGGCCAACGTCCTGACTTTC | CASSLISSGANVLTF
- | TRBJ2-3 | TRBV3-1/TRBV3-2 | - | TGTGCCAGCAGGCGTGGGGATACGCAGTATTTT | CASRRGDTQYF
once | TRBJ2-1 | TRBV7-6 | TRBD2 | TGTGCCAGCAGCTCTAGCGGGGGAGGCTACAATGAGCAGTTCTTC | CASSSSGGGYNEQFF
- | TRBJ2-4 | TRBV28 | - | TGTGCCAGCAGTCTGTCTGACGGGTTAGCCAAAAACATTCAGTACTTC | CASSLSDGLAKNIQYF
- | TRBJ1-1 | TRBV28 | TRBD1 | TGTGCCAGCAGTCCAGGGGGCAGAACTGAAGCTTTCTTT | CASSPGGRTEAFF
- | TRBJ1-2 | TRBV15 | - | TGTGCCACCAGCAGTAACAGGGCCATAGGTGGCTACACCTTC | CATSSNRAIGGYTF
once | TRBJ1-3 | TRBV6-1 | - | TGTGCCAGCAATGAAAGAGGATCGGACACCATATATTTT | CASNERGSDTIYF
once | TRBJ2-7 | TRBV28 | - | TGTGCCAGCAGTTTGCGGCAGGGCCGGGGCGAGCAGTACTTC | CASSLRQGRGEQYF
- | TRBJ1-5 | TRBV2 | - | TGTGCCAGCAGAGGAGAGGGCAATCAGCCCCAGCATTTT | CASRGEGNQPQHF
- | TRBJ2-2 | TRBV4-3 | - | TGCGCCAGCAGCCAAGACCTCCCGGGGGCACTCGGGGAGCTGTTTTTT | CASSQDLPGALGELFF
few | TRBJ1-1 | TRBV10-3 | - | TGTGCCATCAGTACTCCGGGTCTTAACCTAAACACTGAAGCTTTCTTT | CAISTPGLNLNTEAFF
- | TRBJ1-3 | TRBV28 | - | TGTGCCAGCAGGCTGTGGGGGGCAGCTGGAAACACCATATATTTT | CASRLWGAAGNTIYF
- | TRBJ1-2 | TRBV5-1 | - | TGCGCCAGCCAAAACCTAGGGCTTACCTTC | CASQNLGLTF